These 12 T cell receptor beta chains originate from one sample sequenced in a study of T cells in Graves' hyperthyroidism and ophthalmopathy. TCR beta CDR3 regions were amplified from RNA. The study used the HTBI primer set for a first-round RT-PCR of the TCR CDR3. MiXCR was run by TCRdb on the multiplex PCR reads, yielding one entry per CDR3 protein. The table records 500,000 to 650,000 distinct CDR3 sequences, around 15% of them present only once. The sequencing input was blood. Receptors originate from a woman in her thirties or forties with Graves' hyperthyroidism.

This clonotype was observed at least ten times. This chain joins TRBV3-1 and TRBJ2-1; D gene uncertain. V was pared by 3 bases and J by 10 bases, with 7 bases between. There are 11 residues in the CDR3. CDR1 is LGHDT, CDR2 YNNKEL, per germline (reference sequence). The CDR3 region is CASSHLQEQFF. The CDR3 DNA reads TGTGCCAGCAGCCATTTGCAAGAGCAGTTCTTC.

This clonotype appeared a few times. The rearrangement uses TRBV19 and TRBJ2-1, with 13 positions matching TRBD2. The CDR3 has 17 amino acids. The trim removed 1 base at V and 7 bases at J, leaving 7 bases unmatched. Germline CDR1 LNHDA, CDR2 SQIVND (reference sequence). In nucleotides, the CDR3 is TGTGCCAGTAGTATAGGTCCACTAGCGGGAGGGCGGAATGAGCAGTTCTTC. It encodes CASSIGPLAGGRNEQFF. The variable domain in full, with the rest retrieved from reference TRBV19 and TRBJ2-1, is DGGITQSPKYLFRKEGQNVTLSCEQNLNHDAMYWYRQDPGQGLRLIYYSQIVNDFQKGDIAEGYSVSREKKESFPLTVTSAQKNPTAFYLCASSIGPLAGGRNEQFFGPGTRLTVL.

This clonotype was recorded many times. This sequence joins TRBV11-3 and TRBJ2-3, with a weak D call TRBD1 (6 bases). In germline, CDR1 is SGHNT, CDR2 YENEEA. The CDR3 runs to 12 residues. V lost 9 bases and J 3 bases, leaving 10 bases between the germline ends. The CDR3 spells CARQGSTDTQYF. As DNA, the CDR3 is TGTGCCAGACAGGGAAGTACAGATACGCAGTATTTT.

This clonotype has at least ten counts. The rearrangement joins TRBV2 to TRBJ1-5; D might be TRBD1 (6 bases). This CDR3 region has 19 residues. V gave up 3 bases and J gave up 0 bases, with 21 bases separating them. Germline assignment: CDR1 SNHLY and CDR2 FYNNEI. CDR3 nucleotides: TGTGCCAGCAGTGATCTTGCAGGGGCTATAGGTGGTAGCAATCAGCCCCAGCATTTT. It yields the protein CASSDLAGAIGGSNQPQHF.

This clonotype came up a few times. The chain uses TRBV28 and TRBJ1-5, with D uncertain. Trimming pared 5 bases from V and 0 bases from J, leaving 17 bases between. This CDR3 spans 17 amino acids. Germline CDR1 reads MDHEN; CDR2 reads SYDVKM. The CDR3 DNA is TGTGCCAGCAGTCCGTTCTGGGGTGGGAATAGCAATCAGCCCCAGCATTTT. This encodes CASSPFWGGNSNQPQHF. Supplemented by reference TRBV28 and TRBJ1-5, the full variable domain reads DVKVTQSSRYLVKRTGEKVFLECVQDMDHENMFWYRQDPGLGLRLIYFSYDVKMKEKGDIPEGYSVSREKKERFSLILESASTNQTSMYLCASSPFWGGNSNQPQHFGDGTRLSIL.

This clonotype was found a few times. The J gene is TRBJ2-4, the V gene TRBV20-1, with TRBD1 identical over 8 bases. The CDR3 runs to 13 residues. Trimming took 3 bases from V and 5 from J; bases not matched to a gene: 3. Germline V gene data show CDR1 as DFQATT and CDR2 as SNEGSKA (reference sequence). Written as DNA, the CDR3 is TGCAGTGCTAGCGCGACAGGGGAAAACATTCAGTACTTC. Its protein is CSASATGENIQYF.

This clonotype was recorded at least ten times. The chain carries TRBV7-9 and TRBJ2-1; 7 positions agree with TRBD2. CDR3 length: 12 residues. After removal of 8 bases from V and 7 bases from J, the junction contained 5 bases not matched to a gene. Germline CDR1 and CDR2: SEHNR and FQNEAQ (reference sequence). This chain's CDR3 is CASVGGGNEQFF. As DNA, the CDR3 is TGTGCCAGCGTTGGGGGGGGGAATGAGCAGTTCTTC.

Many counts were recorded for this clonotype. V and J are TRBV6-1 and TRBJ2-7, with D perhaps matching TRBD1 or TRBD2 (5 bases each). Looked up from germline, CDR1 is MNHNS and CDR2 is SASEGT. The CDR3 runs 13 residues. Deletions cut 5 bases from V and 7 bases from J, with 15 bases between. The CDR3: CASSLGPLEEQYF. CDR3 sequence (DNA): TGTGCCAGCAGTTTGGGACCCCTAGAGGAGCAGTACTTC.

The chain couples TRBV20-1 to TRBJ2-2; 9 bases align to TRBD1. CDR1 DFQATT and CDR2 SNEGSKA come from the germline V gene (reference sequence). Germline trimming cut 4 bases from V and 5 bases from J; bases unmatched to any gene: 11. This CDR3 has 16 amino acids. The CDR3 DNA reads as TGCAGTGCTAAAAAACCCGGGACAGGGAATACCGGGGAGCTGTTTTTT. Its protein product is CSAKKPGTGNTGELFF.

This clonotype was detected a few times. CDR3 loop: CASSGTPTNSPLHF. In DNA, the CDR3 is TGTGCCAGCAGCGGGACCCCAACAAATTCACCCCTCCACTTT. J is TRBJ1-6 and V is TRBV7-9, with D possibly being TRBD1 (5 bases). Germline assignment: CDR1 SEHNR and CDR2 FQNEAQ (reference sequence). Trimming took 5 bases from V and 7 from J, leaving 12 bases between them. The CDR3 sequence is 14 residues long.

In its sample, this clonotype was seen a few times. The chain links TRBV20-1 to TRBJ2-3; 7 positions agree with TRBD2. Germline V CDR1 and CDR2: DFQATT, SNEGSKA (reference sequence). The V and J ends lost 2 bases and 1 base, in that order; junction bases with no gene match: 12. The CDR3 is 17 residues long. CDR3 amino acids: CSARPSLAGEGTDTQYF. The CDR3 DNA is TGCAGTGCTAGACCCTCTTTGGCGGGGGAAGGCACAGATACGCAGTATTTT.

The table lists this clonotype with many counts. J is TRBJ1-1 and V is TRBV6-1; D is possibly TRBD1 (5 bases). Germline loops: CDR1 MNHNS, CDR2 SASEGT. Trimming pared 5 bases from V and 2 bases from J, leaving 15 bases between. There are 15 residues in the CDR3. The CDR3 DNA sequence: TGTGCCAGCAGTACCCTTACCGGGGGTAACACTGAAGCTTTCTTT. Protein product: CASSTLTGGNTEAFF.